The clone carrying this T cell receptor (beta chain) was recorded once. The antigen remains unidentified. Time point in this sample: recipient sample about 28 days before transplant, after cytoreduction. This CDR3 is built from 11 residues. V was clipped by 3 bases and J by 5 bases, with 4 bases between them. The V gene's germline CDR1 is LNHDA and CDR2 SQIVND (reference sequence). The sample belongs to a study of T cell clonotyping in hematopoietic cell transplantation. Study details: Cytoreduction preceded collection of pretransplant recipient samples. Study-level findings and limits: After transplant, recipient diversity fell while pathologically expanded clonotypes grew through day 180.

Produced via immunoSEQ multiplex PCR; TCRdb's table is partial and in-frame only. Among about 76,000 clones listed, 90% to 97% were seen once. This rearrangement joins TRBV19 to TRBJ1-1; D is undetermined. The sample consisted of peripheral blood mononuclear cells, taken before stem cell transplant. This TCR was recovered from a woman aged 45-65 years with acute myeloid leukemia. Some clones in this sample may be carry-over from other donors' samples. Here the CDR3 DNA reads TGTGCCAGTAGTATGGGGACTGAAGCTTTCTTT. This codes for CASSMGTEAFF.